This T cell receptor beta chain is drawn from a study of blood T cell repertoires in COVID-19. The CDR3 contains 14 residues. Germline lookup yields CDR1 LNHDA and CDR2 SQIVND (reference sequence). V was cut by 6 bases and J by 5 bases, with 15 bases left in between. As originally analysed: Scientists estimated how many nucleated cells there were by amplifying reference gene primers. Clones were read by immunoSEQ multiplex PCR, and TCRdb kept only the in-frame ones, dropping some. The V and J calls and clone size were taken over from that table, and D and trimming were inferred from the DNA. The profile shows approximately 270,000 clones, 85% to 90% of them singletons.

The chain is built from TRBV19 and TRBJ2-3; tentatively, D is TRBD1 (5 bases). The sequence was collected from a man between 25 and 39 years old with acute or convalescent COVID-19. The sample comprised peripheral blood. The DNA of the CDR3 is TGTGCCAGTAGGTCTCCAGGGCAAAAAGATACGCAGTATTTT. It specifies CASRSPGQKDTQYF.